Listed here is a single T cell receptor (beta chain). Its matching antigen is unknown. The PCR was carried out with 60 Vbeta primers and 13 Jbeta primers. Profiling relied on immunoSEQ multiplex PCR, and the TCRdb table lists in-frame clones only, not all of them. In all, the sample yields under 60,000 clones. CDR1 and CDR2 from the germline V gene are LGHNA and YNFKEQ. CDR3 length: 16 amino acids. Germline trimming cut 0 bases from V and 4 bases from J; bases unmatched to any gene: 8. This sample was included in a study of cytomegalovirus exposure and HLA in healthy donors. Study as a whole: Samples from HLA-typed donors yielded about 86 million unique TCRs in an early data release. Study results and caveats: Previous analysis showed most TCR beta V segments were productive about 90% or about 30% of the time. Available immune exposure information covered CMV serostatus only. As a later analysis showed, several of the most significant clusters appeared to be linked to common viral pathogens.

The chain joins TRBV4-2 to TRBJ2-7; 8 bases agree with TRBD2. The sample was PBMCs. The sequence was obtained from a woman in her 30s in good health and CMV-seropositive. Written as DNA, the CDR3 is TGTGCCAGCAGCCAAGAGAGGGCGGGAGGTCGTTACGAGCAGTACTTC. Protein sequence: CASSQERAGGRYEQYF.